The clone carrying this T cell receptor beta chain occurred once. Its matching antigen is unknown. Since a much larger clone is just one base distant, this may be a read error. The CDR3 does not close with the conserved phenylalanine or tryptophan, likely indicating a read error. Each sample yielded at least 6 micrograms of PBMC total RNA. This CDR3 contains 11 residues. V was clipped by 8 bases and J by 6 bases; unmatched bases: 0. Together with a sample-barcoded 5' primer, a J-beta primer mix was included in a second PCR lasting roughly 6 to 12 cycles. At least 2.5 million CDR3-containing paired-end reads were obtained per sample. TCRdb reprocessed the 5' RACE reads with MiXCR, giving one entry per CDR3 protein. The profile shows about 1.1 million distinct CDR3 sequences, more than 30% of them singletons. This sample was included in a study of blood T cells in healthy people across ages. Looking at the study overall: Template switching caught about one barcoded beta molecule for each two T cells.

Overall study results and limits: Age advanced and TCR beta diversity per million T cells fell, roughly linearly.

The receptor was derived from a man aged 18 to 30 in good health. The sample consisted of blood. The rearrangement links TRBV12-3 or TRBV12-4 to TRBJ1-2; 10 nucleotides match TRBD1. CDR3 in amino acids: CASGTGDGYTS. The CDR3 nucleotides are TGTGCCAGCGGGACAGGGGATGGCTACACCTCC.